The sequence of this TCR beta chain was determined in a study of OX40 agonist ivuxolimab in advanced cancers. Assay used: immunoSEQ multiplex PCR; TCRdb lists only in-frame clones, some missing. This sample has 20,000 to 25,000 clones, with about four fifths found just once. This CDR3 has 14 amino acids. Germline V CDR1 and CDR2: GTSNPN, SVGIG (reference sequence). The junction had 6 bases not matched to a gene; V was cut back by 2 bases and J by 4 bases. This TCR was recovered from an adult with an advanced solid tumor such as melanoma, head and neck, liver or kidney cancer. V is TRBV30 and J is TRBJ1-2, with 8 bases identical to TRBD1. Sequencing was performed on CD4+ or CD8+ T cells sorted from blood, taken in a trial of the OX40 agonist ivuxolimab. CDR3 region: CAWSIPGGTYGYTF. Written as DNA, the CDR3 is TGTGCCTGGAGTATTCCAGGGGGCACCTATGGCTACACCTTC.